This entry describes one T cell receptor beta chain. The CDR3 runs 12 residues. The V end was cut by 4 bases, the J end by 4 bases, with 11 bases between. The germline V gene encodes CDR1 SQVTM and CDR2 ANQGSEA. Through a sample-barcoded 5' primer and a J-beta primer mix, a second PCR was run for about 6 to 11 cycles. TCRdb ran MiXCR on the 5' RACE reads and lists one entry per CDR3 protein. The data contain over a million distinct CDR3 sequences, approximately 63% of them seen just once; the ten biggest clones take up over 5%. The data are from a study of blood T cells in healthy people across ages. The material sequenced was blood. The chain is built from TRBV29-1 and TRBJ2-7, with D maybe TRBD2 (5 bases). This TCR came from a man aged 18-30 years in good health. CDR3 amino acids: CSVVEEVYEQYF. The CDR3 DNA reads as TGCAGCGTTGTCGAGGAGGTTTACGAGCAGTACTTC.